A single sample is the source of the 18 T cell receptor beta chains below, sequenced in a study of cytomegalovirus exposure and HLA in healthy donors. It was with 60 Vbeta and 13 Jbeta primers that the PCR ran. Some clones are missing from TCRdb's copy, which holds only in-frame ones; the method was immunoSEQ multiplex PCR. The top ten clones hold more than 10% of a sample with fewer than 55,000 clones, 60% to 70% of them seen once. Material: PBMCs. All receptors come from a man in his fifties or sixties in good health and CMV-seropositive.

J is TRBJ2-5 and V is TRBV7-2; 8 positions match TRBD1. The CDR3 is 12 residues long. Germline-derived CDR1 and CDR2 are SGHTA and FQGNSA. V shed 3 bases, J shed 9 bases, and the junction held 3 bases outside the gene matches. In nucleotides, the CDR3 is TGTGCCAGCAGCTTGACAGGGGCCTCCCAGTACTTC. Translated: CASSLTGASQYF.

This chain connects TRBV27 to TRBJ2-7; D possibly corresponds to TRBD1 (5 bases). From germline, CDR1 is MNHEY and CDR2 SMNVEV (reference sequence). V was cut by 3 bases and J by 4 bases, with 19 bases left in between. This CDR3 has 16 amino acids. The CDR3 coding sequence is TGTGCCAGCAGTTTTGGGATCAGTGATAAGGGGTACGAGCAGTACTTC. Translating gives CASSFGISDKGYEQYF.

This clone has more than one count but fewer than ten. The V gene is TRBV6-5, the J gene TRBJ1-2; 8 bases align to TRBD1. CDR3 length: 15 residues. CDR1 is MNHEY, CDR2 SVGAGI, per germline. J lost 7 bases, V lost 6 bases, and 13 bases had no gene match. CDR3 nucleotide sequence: TGTGCCAGCAGCCTCGCCCCACAGGGGGTTAGTGGCTACACCTTC. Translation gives CASSLAPQGVSGYTF.

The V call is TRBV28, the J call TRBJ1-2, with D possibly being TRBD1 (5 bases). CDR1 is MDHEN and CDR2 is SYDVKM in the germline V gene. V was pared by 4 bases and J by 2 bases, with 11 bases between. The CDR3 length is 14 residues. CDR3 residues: CASSYLGRNYGYTF. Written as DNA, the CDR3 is TGTGCCAGCAGTTACCTGGGGCGGAACTATGGCTACACCTTC.

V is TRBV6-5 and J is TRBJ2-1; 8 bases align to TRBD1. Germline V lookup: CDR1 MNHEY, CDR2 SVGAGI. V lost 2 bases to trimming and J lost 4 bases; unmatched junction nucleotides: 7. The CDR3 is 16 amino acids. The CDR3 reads CASSYLPGTGYNEQFF. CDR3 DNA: TGTGCCAGCAGTTACCTACCCGGGACAGGATACAATGAGCAGTTCTTC.

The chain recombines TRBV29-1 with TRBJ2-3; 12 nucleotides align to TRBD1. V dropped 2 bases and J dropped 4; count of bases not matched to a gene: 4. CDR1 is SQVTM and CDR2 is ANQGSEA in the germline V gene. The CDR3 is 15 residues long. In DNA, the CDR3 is TGCAGCGTTGAACCGGGACAGGGGGCCCCAGATACGCAGTATTTT. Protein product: CSVEPGQGAPDTQYF.

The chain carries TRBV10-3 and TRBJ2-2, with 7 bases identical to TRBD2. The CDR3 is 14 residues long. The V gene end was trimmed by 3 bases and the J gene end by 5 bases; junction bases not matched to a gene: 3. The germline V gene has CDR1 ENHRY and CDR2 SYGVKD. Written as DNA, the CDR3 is TGTGCCATCAGTGATTTTAGCGGGACCGGGGAGCTGTTTTTT. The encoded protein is CAISDFSGTGELFF.

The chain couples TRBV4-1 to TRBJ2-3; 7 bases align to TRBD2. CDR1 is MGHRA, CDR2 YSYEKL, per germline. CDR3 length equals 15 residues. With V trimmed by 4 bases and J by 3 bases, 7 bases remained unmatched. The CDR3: CASSPSGKETDTQYF. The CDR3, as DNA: TGCGCCAGCAGCCCGAGCGGGAAAGAGACAGATACGCAGTATTTT.

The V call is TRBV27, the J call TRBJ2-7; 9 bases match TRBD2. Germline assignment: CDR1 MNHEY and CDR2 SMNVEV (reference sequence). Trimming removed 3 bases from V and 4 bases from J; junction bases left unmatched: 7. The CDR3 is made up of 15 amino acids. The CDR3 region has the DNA TGTGCCAGCAGTTTGCTTAGCGGGAGAGGTTACGAGCAGTACTTC. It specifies CASSLLSGRGYEQYF.

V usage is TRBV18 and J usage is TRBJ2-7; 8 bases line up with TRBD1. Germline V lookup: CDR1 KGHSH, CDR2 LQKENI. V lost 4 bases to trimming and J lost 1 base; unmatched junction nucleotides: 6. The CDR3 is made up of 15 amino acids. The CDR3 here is CASSLGQGGSYEQYF. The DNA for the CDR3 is TGTGCCAGCTCACTTGGACAGGGAGGTTCCTACGAGCAGTACTTC.

The CDR3 loop is CASSNVQSGLGMMGQFF. CDR3 bases: TGTGCCAGCAGCAATGTCCAGTCGGGACTAGGGATGATGGGGCAGTTCTTC. The V call is TRBV11-2, the J call TRBJ2-1, with 8 bases fitting TRBD2. CDR1 and CDR2 from the germline V gene are SGHAT and FQNNGV. This CDR3 comprises 17 residues. Trimming cost V 5 bases and J 12 bases; bases outside gene matches: 21.

CDR3 bases: TGTGCCAGTAGTATAGGGGGCCCGCCCGATGAGCAGTTCTTC. Residues: CASSIGGPPDEQFF. The V call is TRBV19, the J call TRBJ2-1; weak D call: TRBD1 (5 bases). V lost 1 base and J 8 bases, leaving 12 bases between the germline ends. This CDR3 has 14 residues. Germline V gene lookup returns CDR1 LNHDA and CDR2 SQIVND (reference sequence). Supplemented by reference TRBV19 and TRBJ2-1, the full variable domain reads DGGITQSPKYLFRKEGQNVTLSCEQNLNHDAMYWYRQDPGQGLRLIYYSQIVNDFQKGDIAEGYSVSREKKESFPLTVTSAQKNPTAFYLCASSIGGPPDEQFFGPGTRLTVL.

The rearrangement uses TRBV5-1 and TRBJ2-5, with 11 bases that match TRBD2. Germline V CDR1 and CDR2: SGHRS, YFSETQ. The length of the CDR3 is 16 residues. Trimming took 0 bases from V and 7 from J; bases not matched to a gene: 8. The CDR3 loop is CASSLGLAGMERTQYF. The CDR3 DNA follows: TGCGCCAGCAGCTTGGGACTAGCGGGAATGGAGAGGACCCAGTACTTC.

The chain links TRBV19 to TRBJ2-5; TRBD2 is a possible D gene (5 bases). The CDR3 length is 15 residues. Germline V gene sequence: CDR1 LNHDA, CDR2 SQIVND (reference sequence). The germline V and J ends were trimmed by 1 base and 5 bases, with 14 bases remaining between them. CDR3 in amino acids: CASSIAGLGGETQYF. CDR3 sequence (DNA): TGTGCCAGTAGTATAGCAGGCCTTGGCGGGGAGACCCAGTACTTC.

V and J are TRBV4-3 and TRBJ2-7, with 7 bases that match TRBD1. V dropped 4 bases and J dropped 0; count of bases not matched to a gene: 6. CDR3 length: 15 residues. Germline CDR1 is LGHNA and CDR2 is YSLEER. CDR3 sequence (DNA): TGCGCCAGCAGCCTGCAACAGGGGAACTCCTACGAGCAGTACTTC. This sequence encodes CASSLQQGNSYEQYF.

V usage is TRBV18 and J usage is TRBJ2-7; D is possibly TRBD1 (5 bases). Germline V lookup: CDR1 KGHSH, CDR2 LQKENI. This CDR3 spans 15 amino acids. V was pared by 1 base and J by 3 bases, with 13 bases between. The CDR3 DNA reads TGTGCCAGCTCACCACTCGCAGGGAATCACTACGAGCAGTACTTC. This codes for CASSPLAGNHYEQYF.

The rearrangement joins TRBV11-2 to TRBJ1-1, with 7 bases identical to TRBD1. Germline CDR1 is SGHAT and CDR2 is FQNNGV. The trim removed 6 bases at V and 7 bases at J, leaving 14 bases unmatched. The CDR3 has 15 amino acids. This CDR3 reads CASRALTQGRSEAFF. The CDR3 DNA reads TGTGCCAGCAGGGCTTTGACACAGGGGCGGAGTGAAGCTTTCTTT.

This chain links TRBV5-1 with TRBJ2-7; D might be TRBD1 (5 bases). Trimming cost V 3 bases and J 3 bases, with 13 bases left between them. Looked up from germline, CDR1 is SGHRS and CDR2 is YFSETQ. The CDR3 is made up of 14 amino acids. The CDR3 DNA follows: TGCGCCAGCAGCTCCGTCCAGGGTAGCTACGAGCAGTACTTC. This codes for CASSSVQGSYEQYF.